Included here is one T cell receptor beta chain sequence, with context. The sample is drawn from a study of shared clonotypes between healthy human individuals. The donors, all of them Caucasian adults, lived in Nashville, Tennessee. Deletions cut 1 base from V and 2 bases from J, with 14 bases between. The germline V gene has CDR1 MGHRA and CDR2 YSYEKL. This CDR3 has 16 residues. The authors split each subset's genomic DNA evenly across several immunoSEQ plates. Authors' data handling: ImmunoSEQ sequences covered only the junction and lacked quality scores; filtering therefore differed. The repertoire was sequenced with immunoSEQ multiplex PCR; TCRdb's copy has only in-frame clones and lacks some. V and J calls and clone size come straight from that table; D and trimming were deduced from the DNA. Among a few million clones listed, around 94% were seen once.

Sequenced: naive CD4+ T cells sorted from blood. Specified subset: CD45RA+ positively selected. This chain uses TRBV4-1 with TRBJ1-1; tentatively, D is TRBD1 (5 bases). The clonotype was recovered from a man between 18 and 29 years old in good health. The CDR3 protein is CASSQALTEINTEAFF. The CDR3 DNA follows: TGCGCCAGCAGCCAAGCGCTGACAGAAATTAACACTGAAGCTTTCTTT.